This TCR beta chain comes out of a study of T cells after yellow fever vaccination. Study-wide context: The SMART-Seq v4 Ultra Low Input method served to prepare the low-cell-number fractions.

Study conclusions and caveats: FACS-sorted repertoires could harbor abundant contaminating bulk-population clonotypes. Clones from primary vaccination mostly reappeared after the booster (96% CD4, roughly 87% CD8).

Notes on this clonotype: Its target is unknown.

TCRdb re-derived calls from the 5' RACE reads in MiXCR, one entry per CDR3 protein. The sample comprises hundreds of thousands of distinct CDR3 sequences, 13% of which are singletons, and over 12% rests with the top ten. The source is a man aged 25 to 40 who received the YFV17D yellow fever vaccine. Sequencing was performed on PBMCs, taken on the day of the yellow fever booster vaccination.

The CDR3 protein is CASRDAGFGSYNEQFF. CDR3 nucleotide sequence: TGCGCCAGCAGGGATGCGGGGTTCGGCTCCTACAATGAGCAGTTCTTC. The chain links TRBV5-1 to TRBJ2-1, with D perhaps matching TRBD2 (6 bases). Looked up from germline, CDR1 is SGHRS and CDR2 is YFSETQ. The V gene lost 5 bases and the J gene lost 0 bases, with 15 bases spanning the gap. CDR3 size: 16 residues.